The source of this T cell receptor beta chain is a study of CD8+ T cells in alopecia areata. Whole-study context: Tofacitinib was taken orally by treated patients, and the dose was 5 to 10 mg twice daily. Broader study findings: Mouse data revealed clearer TCR sharing than patient data did, a gap possibly tied to HLA.

TCR sequencing used cDNA made by reverse transcription of extracted RNA. The method was immunoSEQ multiplex PCR; TCRdb's version includes in-frame clones alone and lacks a portion of them. Of some 95,000 clones listed, about 40% are singletons. This clone turned up a few times. Its antigen is unidentified. This CDR3 contains 12 residues. The ends were cut back, 7 bases at V and 3 bases at J, with 9 bases in the middle. Germline V gene sequence: CDR1 SQVTM, CDR2 ANQGSEA. The gene calls are TRBV29-1 and TRBJ2-2; D uncertain. This receptor was obtained from a human donor with alopecia areata. Sequencing was done on a sample of CD4+ T cells sorted from blood. The CDR3 protein is CSGSRYTGELFF. CDR3 DNA sequence: TGCAGCGGATCACGTTACACCGGGGAGCTGTTTTTT.